These T cell receptor beta chains were read from a single sample in a study of T-cell memory formation after mild COVID-19. TCRdb reprocessed the 5' RACE reads with MiXCR, giving one entry per CDR3 protein. This sample yields a few hundred thousand distinct CDR3 sequences, of which roughly 27% are seen a single time; about an eighth belongs to the top ten. The sequenced material came from PBMCs or a T cell subset sorted from them (not recorded which). Every receptor here comes from an adult woman who had mild COVID-19 (a few samples of this study predate the infection). Cell type and time point are not known. Each CDR3 is given with its conserved first and last residue. A D gene is named only where the DNA matches it firmly. Some rows have no size entry. The others give once, few or many, or a class for an expanded clone.

J: TRBJ2-1; size: .; length: 16; V: TRBV11-1; D: TRBD1; DNA: TGTGCCAGCAGCCCTCCAGGGACAGGCTCCTACAATGAGCAGTTCTTC; CDR3: CASSPPGTGSYNEQFF
J: TRBJ1-1; size: .; length: 13; V: TRBV12-3/TRBV12-4; D: .; DNA: TGTGCCAGCAGTCTACAAGGGATCGCTGAAGCTTTCTTT; CDR3: CASSLQGIAEAFF
J: TRBJ2-3; size: .; length: 13; V: TRBV12-3/TRBV12-4; D: .; DNA: TGTGCCAGTTCGCGGGGCGACACAGATACGCAGTATTTT; CDR3: CASSRGDTDTQYF
J: TRBJ1-3; size: .; length: 12; V: TRBV7-9; D: TRBD1; DNA: TGTGCCAGCAGCGGAACAGGGGACACCATATATTTT; CDR3: CASSGTGDTIYF
J: TRBJ2-3; size: few; length: 17; V: TRBV6-2/TRBV6-3; D: TRBD2; DNA: TGTGCCAGCAGTTATCTTGGGACTAGCGGGAGAGCAGATACGCAGTATTTT; CDR3: CASSYLGTSGRADTQYF
J: TRBJ1-2; size: .; length: 15; V: TRBV7-9; D: .; DNA: TGTGCCAGCAGCACCCCGGCAACAGATAACTATGGCTACACCTTC; CDR3: CASSTPATDNYGYTF
J: TRBJ2-1; size: few; length: 12; V: TRBV18; D: .; DNA: TGTGCCAGCTCACCACTTGACAATGAGCAGTTCTTC; CDR3: CASSPLDNEQFF
J: TRBJ2-1; size: few; length: 14; V: TRBV5-1; D: .; DNA: TGCGCCAGCAGCTACCGCTCGGCCTACAATGAGCAGTTCTTC; CDR3: CASSYRSAYNEQFF
J: TRBJ2-5; size: .; length: 17; V: TRBV5-1; D: TRBD1; DNA: TGCGCCAGCAGCTTGGTGTCGCAGGGGGCGAGGGGAGAGACCCAGTACTTC; CDR3: CASSLVSQGARGETQYF
J: TRBJ2-7; size: few; length: 15; V: TRBV7-8; D: TRBD2; DNA: TGTGCCAGTTTCCGTAGCGGGAGTAATCCCCACGAGCAGTACTTC; CDR3: CASFRSGSNPHEQYF
J: TRBJ2-5; size: .; length: 16; V: TRBV12-3/TRBV12-4; D: TRBD2; DNA: TGTGCCAGCAGTTCCCATGCGACTAGCGCTCCCGTTTCCCAGTACTTC; CDR3: CASSSHATSAPVSQYF
J: TRBJ1-5; size: many; length: 15; V: TRBV27; D: TRBD1; DNA: TGTGCCAGCAGTTTGGTTGGGGCAGGGGGGCAGCCCCAGCATTTT; CDR3: CASSLVGAGGQPQHF
J: TRBJ1-1; size: .; length: 15; V: TRBV15; D: TRBD1; DNA: TGTGCCACCAGCAGACAGGGGGCCCCGAACACTGAAGCTTTCTTT; CDR3: CATSRQGAPNTEAFF
J: TRBJ2-7; size: .; length: 13; V: TRBV7-3; D: .; DNA: TGTGCCAGCAGCCCAACTCGGGACCGCGAGCAGTACTTC; CDR3: CASSPTRDREQYF
J: TRBJ1-2; size: .; length: 15; V: TRBV12-3/TRBV12-4; D: TRBD1; DNA: TGTGCCAGCAGTGTCCCCGGGACAGGGTTTAATGGCTACACCTTC; CDR3: CASSVPGTGFNGYTF
J: TRBJ2-7; size: few; length: 16; V: TRBV9; D: TRBD2; DNA: TGTGCCAGCAGCGCAATCGGGACTAGCGCTACCTACGAGCAGTACTTC; CDR3: CASSAIGTSATYEQYF
J: TRBJ2-6; size: few; length: 17; V: TRBV6-6; D: TRBD2; DNA: TGTGCCAGCAGCGGACTAGCGGGTCTAGGTGGGGCCAACGTCCTGACTTTC; CDR3: CASSGLAGLGGANVLTF
J: TRBJ2-3; size: .; length: 19; V: TRBV7-2; D: TRBD2; DNA: TGTGCCAGCAGCTTCGCGGGACTAGCTAGGAGGGGCTCCACAGATACGCAGTATTTT; CDR3: CASSFAGLARRGSTDTQYF
J: TRBJ2-1; size: .; length: 15; V: TRBV19; D: TRBD2; DNA: TGTGCCAGTAGTATCCCCGCGGGGGGATACAATGAGCAGTTCTTC; CDR3: CASSIPAGGYNEQFF
J: TRBJ2-7; size: few; length: 15; V: TRBV4-2; D: TRBD1; DNA: TGTGCCAGCAGCCACGGGACAGGGGCTGCCTACGAGCAGTACTTC; CDR3: CASSHGTGAAYEQYF
J: TRBJ2-7; size: few; length: 14; V: TRBV6-5; D: TRBD1; DNA: TGTGCCAGCAGTTACCGGGACAGGGGTTACGAGCAGTACTTC; CDR3: CASSYRDRGYEQYF
J: TRBJ2-1; size: few; length: 16; V: TRBV7-9; D: TRBD2; DNA: TGTGCCAGCAGCACAGGACTAGCGGGACCAAACAATGAGCAGTTCTTC; CDR3: CASSTGLAGPNNEQFF
J: TRBJ2-7; size: once; length: 15; V: TRBV15; D: .; DNA: TGTGCCACCAGCAGAGCTCCCGGGTTCTCCTACGAGCAGTACTTC; CDR3: CATSRAPGFSYEQYF
J: TRBJ2-1; size: few; length: 15; V: TRBV9; D: .; DNA: TGTGCCAGCAGCGCCTCGGGGGCCGCATACAATGAGCAGTTCTTC; CDR3: CASSASGAAYNEQFF
J: TRBJ2-1; size: .; length: 17; V: TRBV20-1; D: TRBD2; DNA: TGCAGTGCTAGACCCGGGACTAGCGGGCCATGGTCCAATGAGCAGTTCTTC; CDR3: CSARPGTSGPWSNEQFF
J: TRBJ2-3; size: .; length: 16; V: TRBV12-3/TRBV12-4; D: .; DNA: TGTGCCAGCAGCCCCAGGTCGGGCGGATTATCCTATACGCAGTATTTT; CDR3: CASSPRSGGLSYTQYF
J: TRBJ1-2; size: .; length: 13; V: TRBV5-6; D: TRBD1; DNA: TGTGCCAGCAGCTTGACAGGGGGCTATGGCTGCACCTTC; CDR3: CASSLTGGYGCTF
J: TRBJ2-7; size: few; length: 12; V: TRBV7-2; D: .; DNA: TGTGCCAGCAGGGGGATATCCTACGAGCAGTACTTC; CDR3: CASRGISYEQYF
J: TRBJ2-2; size: many; length: 13; V: TRBV30; D: .; DNA: TGTGCCTGGAGTGTACTTGACACCGGGGAGCTGTTTTTT; CDR3: CAWSVLDTGELFF
J: TRBJ2-5; size: few; length: 16; V: TRBV4-1; D: TRBD2; DNA: TGCGCCAGCAGCCGGGGACTAGCGGGGGGTCAAGAGACCCAGTACTTC; CDR3: CASSRGLAGGQETQYF
J: TRBJ1-2; size: few; length: 11; V: TRBV29-1; D: .; DNA: TGCAGCGTTGAGGCCGGGGATGGCTACACCTTC; CDR3: CSVEAGDGYTF
J: TRBJ2-7; size: .; length: 13; V: TRBV12-3/TRBV12-4; D: .; DNA: TGTGCCAGCAGTCGGACGGTCTCCTACGAGCAGTACTTC; CDR3: CASSRTVSYEQYF
J: TRBJ2-1; size: .; length: 15; V: TRBV19; D: TRBD1; DNA: TGTGCCAGTAGTAACTATCTCGGACAGGTCAATGAGCAGTTCTTC; CDR3: CASSNYLGQVNEQFF
J: TRBJ2-1; size: few; length: 14; V: TRBV7-9; D: .; DNA: TGTGCCAGCAGCGTACCTGGGACTGACAATGAGCAGTTCTTC; CDR3: CASSVPGTDNEQFF
J: TRBJ1-3; size: .; length: 14; V: TRBV12-3/TRBV12-4; D: .; DNA: TGTGCCAGCAGCTTTAGGATCTCTGGAAACACCATATATTTT; CDR3: CASSFRISGNTIYF
J: TRBJ1-2; size: .; length: 17; V: TRBV5-5; D: TRBD1; DNA: TGTGCCAGCAGCGGGGTATCCTGGACAGGGGATAACTATGGCTACACCTTC; CDR3: CASSGVSWTGDNYGYTF
J: TRBJ2-2; size: few; length: 15; V: TRBV19; D: .; DNA: TGTGCCAGTACCGGGGGCCACCTGGTGTCCGGGGAGCTGTTTTTT; CDR3: CASTGGHLVSGELFF
J: TRBJ2-5; size: .; length: 15; V: TRBV5-1; D: TRBD2; DNA: TGCGCCAGCGCTGCCGGGACTAGCGGGGGAGAGACCCAGTACTTC; CDR3: CASAAGTSGGETQYF
J: TRBJ2-2; size: few; length: 20; V: TRBV20-1; D: TRBD2; DNA: TGCAGTGCTAGAGCTAGTATTCGGACTAGCGGAGACCAGAACACCGGGGAGCTGTTTTTT; CDR3: CSARASIRTSGDQNTGELFF
J: TRBJ2-3; size: .; length: 17; V: TRBV4-1; D: TRBD2; DNA: TGCGCCAGCAGCCAGCCCGTGACTAGCGGGGGCACAGATACGCAGTATTTT; CDR3: CASSQPVTSGGTDTQYF
J: TRBJ2-1; size: .; length: 17; V: TRBV14; D: .; DNA: TGTGCCAGCAGCCAAGACTCTCGAGGGGGGGGCCGGGATGAGCAGTTCTTC; CDR3: CASSQDSRGGGRDEQFF
J: TRBJ1-1; size: .; length: 12; V: TRBV6-6; D: .; DNA: TGTGCCAGCAGTTACACAGACACTGAAGCTTTCTTT; CDR3: CASSYTDTEAFF
J: TRBJ1-1; size: few; length: 14; V: TRBV9; D: .; DNA: TGTGCCAGCAGCCCCCGGACAGAGAACACTGAAGCTTTCTTT; CDR3: CASSPRTENTEAFF